This TCR beta chain was documented in a study of shared clonotypes between healthy human individuals. Germline loops: CDR1 SGHDT, CDR2 YYEEEE. The CDR3 sequence is 17 residues long. With 2 bases removed from V and 2 bases from J, the gap between germline ends came to 19 bases. Assay: immunoSEQ multiplex PCR; the TCRdb copy retains only in-frame clones and omits some. Of millions of clones listed, over 85% are singletons. A word on this clone: Antigen specificity is unknown.

Overall study results and limits: Clonotypes shared by all four donors outscored non-shared clonotypes in generation probability. Across subsets, estimated richness was generally greater for naive than for memory populations. An effect of sequencing depth on clonotype sharing among donors was expected.

This sequence joins TRBV5-6 and TRBJ1-2; D is perhaps TRBD1 (6 bases). What was sequenced was naive CD4+ T cells sorted from blood. Subset defined: CD45RA+ positively selected. The sequence was obtained from a man aged 18-30 years in good health. The CDR3 bases are TGTGCCAGCAGCTTTTTAGCGGGGGGCCCTAAAAACTATGGCTACACCTTC. Its translation is CASSFLAGGPKNYGYTF. Variable domain in full (rest from reference TRBV5-6 and TRBJ1-2): DAGVTQSPTHLIKTRGQQVTLRCSPKSGHDTVSWYQQALGQGPQFIFQYYEEEERQRGNFPDRFSGHQFPNYSSELNVNALLLGDSALYLCASSFLAGGPKNYGYTFGSGTRLTVV.